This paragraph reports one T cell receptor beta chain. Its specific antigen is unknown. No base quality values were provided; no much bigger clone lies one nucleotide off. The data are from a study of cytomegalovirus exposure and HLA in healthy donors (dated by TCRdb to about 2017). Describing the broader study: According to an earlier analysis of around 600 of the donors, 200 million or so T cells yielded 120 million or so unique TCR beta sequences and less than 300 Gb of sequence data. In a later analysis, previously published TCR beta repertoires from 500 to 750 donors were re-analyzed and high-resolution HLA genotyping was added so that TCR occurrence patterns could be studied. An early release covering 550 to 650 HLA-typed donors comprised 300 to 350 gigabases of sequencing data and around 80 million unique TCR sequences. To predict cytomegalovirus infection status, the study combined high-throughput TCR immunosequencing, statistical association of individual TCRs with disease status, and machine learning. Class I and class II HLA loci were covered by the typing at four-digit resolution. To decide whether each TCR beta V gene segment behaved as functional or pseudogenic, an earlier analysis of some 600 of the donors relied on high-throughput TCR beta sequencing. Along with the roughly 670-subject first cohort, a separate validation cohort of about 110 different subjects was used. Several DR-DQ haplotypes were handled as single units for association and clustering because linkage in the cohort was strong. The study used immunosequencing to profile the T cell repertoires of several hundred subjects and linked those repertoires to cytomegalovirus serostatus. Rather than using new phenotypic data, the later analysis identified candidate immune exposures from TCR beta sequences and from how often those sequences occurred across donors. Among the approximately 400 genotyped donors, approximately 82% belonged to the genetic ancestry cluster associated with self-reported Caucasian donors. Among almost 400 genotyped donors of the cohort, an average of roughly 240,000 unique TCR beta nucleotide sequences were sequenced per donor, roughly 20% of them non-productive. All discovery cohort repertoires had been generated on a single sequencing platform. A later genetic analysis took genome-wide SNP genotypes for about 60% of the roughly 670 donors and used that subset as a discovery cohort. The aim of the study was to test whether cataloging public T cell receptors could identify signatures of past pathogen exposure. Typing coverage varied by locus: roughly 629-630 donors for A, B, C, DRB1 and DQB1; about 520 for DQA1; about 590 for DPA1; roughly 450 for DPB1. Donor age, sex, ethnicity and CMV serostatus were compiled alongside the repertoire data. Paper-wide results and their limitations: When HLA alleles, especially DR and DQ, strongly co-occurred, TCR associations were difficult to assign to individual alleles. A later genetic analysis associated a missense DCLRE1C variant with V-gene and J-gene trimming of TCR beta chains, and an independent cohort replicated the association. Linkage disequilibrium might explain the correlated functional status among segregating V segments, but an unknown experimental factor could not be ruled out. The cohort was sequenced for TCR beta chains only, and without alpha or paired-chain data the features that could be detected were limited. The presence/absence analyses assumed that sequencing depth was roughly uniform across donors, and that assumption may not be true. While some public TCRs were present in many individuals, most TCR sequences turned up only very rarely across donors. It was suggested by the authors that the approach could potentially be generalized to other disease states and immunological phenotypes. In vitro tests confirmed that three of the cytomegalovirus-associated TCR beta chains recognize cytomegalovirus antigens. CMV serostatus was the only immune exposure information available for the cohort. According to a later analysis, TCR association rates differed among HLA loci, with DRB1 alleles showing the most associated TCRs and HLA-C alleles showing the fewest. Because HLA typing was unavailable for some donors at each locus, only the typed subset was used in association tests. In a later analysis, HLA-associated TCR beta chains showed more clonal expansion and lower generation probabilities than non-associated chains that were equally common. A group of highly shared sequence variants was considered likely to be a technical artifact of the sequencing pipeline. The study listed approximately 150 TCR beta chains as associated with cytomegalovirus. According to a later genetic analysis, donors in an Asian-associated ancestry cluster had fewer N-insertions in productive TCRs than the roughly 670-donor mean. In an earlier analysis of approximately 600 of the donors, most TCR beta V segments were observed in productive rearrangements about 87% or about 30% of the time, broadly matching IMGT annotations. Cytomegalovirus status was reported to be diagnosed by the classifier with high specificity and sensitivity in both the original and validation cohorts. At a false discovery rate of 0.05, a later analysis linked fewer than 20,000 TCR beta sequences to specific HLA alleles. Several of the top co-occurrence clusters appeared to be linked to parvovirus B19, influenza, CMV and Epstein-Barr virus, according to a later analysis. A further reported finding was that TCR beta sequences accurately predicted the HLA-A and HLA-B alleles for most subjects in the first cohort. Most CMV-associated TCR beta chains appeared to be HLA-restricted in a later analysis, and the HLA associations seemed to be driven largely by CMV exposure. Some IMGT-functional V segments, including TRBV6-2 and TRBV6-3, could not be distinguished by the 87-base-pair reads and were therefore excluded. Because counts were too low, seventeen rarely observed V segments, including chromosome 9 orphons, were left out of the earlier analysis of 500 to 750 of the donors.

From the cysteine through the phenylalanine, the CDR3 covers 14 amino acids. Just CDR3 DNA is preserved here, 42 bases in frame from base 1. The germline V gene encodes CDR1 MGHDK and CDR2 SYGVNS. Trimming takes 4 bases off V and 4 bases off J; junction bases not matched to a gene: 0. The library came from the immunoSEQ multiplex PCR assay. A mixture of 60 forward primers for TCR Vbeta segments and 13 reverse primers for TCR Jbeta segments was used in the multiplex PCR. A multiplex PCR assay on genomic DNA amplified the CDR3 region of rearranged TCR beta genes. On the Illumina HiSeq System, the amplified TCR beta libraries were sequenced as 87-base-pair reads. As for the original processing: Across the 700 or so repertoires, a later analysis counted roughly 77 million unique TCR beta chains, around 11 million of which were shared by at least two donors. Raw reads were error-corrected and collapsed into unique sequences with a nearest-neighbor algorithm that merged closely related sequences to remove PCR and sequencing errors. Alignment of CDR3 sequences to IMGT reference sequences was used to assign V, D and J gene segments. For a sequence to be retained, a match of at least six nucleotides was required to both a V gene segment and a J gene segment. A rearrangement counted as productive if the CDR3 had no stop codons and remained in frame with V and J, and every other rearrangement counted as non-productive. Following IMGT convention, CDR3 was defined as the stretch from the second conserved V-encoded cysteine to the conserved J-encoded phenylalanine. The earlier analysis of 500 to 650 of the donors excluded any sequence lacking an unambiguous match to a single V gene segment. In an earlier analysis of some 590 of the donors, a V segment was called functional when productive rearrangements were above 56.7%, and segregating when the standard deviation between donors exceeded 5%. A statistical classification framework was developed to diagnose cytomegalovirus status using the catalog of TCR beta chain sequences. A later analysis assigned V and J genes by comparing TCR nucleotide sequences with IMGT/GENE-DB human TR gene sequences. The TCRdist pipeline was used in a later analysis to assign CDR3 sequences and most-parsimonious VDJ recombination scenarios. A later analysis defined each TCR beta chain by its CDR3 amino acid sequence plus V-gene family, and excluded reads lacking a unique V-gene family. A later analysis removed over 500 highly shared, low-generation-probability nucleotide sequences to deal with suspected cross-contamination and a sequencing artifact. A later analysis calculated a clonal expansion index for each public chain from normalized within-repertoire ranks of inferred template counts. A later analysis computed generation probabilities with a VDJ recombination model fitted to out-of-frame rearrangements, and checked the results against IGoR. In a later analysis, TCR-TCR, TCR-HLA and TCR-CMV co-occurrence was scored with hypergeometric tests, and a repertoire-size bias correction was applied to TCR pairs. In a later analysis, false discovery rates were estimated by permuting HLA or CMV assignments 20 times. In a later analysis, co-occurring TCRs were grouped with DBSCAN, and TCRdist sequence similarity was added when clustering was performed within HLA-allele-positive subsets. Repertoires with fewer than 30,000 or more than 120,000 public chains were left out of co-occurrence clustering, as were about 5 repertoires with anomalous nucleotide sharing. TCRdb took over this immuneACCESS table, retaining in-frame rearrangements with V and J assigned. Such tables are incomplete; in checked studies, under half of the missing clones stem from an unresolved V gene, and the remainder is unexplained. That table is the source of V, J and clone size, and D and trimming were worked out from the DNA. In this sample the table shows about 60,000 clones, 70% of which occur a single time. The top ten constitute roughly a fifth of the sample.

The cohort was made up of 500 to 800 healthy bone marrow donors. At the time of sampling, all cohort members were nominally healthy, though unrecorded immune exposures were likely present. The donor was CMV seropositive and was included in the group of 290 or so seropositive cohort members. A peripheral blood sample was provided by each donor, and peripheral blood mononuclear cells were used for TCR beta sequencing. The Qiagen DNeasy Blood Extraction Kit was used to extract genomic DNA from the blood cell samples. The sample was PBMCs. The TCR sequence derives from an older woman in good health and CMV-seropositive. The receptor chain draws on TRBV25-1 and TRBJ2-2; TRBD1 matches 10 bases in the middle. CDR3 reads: CASSGTGGTGELFF. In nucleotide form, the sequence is TGTGCCAGCAGTGGGACAGGGGGCACCGGGGAGCTGTTTTTT. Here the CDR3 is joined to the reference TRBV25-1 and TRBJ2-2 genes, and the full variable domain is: EADIYQTPRYLVIGTGKKITLECSQTMGHDKMYWYQQDPGMELHLIHYSYGVNSTEKGDLSSESTVSRIRTEHFPLTLESARPSHTSQYLCASSGTGGTGELFFGEGSRLTVL.